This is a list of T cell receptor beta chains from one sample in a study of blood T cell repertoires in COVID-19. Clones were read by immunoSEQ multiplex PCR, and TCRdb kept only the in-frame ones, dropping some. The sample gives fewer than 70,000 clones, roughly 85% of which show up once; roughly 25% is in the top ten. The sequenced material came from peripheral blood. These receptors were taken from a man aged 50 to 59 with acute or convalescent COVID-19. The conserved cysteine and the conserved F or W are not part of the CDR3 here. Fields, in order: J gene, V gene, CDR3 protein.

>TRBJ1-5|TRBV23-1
ASSQTVSNQPQH
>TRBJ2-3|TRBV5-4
ASSLKLAGHTDTQY
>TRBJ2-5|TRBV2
ASSVASPPVETQY
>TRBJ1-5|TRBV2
ASSLSSSPQPQH
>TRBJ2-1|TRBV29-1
SVEVRGQTNEQF
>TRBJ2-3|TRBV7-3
ASSSRDRDTDTQY
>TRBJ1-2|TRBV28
ASSTVYGYT
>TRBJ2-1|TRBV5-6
ASSATSGASDEQF
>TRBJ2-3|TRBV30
AWRGMGLALDTQY
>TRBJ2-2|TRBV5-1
ASSLFWRVDTGELF
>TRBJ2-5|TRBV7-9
ASSHSGGEETQY
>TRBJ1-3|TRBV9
ASSVLADSGNTIY
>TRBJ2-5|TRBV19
ASTRGETQY
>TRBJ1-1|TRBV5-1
ASSLAQGSAF
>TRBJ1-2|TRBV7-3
ASSLMVAENYGYT
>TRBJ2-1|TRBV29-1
SVDPGQGFVEQF
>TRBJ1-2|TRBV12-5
ASGTEGARTNYGYT
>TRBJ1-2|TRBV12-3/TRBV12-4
ASSLATVNGYT
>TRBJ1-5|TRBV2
ASSEEGYSNQPQH
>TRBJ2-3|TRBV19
ASSRRPSTDTQY
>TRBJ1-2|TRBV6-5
ATGGGLLGYGYT
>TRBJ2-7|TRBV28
ASRRQGANEQY
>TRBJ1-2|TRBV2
ASSDTGRAGGYT
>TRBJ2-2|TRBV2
ASSELEANTGELF
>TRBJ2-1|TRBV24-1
ATSDLTTSSYNEQF